These 30 T cell receptor beta chains were all obtained from the same sample, sequenced in a study of blood T cell repertoires in COVID-19. Sequenced by immunoSEQ multiplex PCR; TCRdb stores in-frame clones only, minus some. Here the sample spans 55,000 to 80,000 clones, roughly 78% being singletons. The sample consisted of peripheral blood. These receptors were obtained from a man in his 60s with COVID-19, enrolled during active disease.

The CDR3 bases are TGTGCCAGCAGCCCCGGGACTAGTGTCTACAATGAGCAGTTCTTC. The encoded protein is CASSPGTSVYNEQFF. The rearrangement uses TRBV5-5 and TRBJ2-1; the match to TRBD2 covers 8 bases. CDR1 SGHKS and CDR2 YYEKEE come from the germline V gene (reference sequence). V lost 4 bases, J lost 3 bases, and 6 bases stayed unmatched. The length of the CDR3 is 15 residues.

The sample holds one count of this clone. The chain carries TRBV18 and TRBJ2-5, with 7 bases lining up with TRBD1. The germline gives CDR1 KGHSH, CDR2 LQKENI. The CDR3 consists of 14 residues. Germline trimming cut 3 bases from V and 2 bases from J; bases unmatched to any gene: 3. Here the CDR3 reads CASSPGTAQETQYF. The CDR3 DNA reads TGTGCCAGCTCACCGGGGACAGCACAAGAGACCCAGTACTTC.

The rearrangement links TRBV6-5 to TRBJ1-1; 7 positions agree with TRBD1. The CDR3 is 14 amino acids. Germline CDR1 reads MNHEY; CDR2 reads SVGAGI. V lost 2 bases and J lost 4; bases outside the gene matches: 4. The CDR3 sequence is CASSYAGDSTEAFF. DNA of the CDR3: TGTGCCAGCAGTTACGCCGGGGACAGCACTGAAGCTTTCTTT.

The J gene is TRBJ1-3, the V gene TRBV12-3 or TRBV12-4, with D possibly TRBD1 on 5 matching bases. The CDR3 totals 13 residues. V was cut by 5 bases and J by 8 bases, with 13 bases left in between. This chain's CDR3 is CASSPTGGYTIYF. DNA for the CDR3: TGTGCCAGCAGTCCAACGGGGGGGTACACCATATATTTT.

The V gene is TRBV27, the J gene TRBJ1-6; TRBD1 matches 7 bases. CDR1 MNHEY and CDR2 SMNVEV come from the germline V gene (reference sequence). The CDR3 has 13 amino acids. Germline trimming cut 6 bases from V and 11 bases from J; bases unmatched to any gene: 7. DNA of the CDR3: TGTGCCAGCAGCCTGACAGGGTTTGCACCCCTCCACTTT. It yields the protein CASSLTGFAPLHF.

The chain joins TRBV12-3 or TRBV12-4 to TRBJ1-5; no reliable D call. Trimming removed 3 bases from V and 8 bases from J, with 11 bases in between. CDR3 size: 13 residues. The CDR3 DNA is TGTGCCAGCAGTTTGTGGGCGTTGGAGCCCCAGCATTTT. It is translated as CASSLWALEPQHF.

The count of this clone is one. V gene TRBV24-1 combines with J gene TRBJ1-1; D is ambiguous. Deletions cut 4 bases from V and 10 bases from J, with 12 bases between. Germline CDR1 reads KGHDR; CDR2 reads SFDVKD. CDR3 length: 12 residues. CDR3 residues: CATSDNLSRAFF. CDR3 in DNA: TGTGCCACCAGTGACAATCTAAGCCGAGCTTTCTTT.

J is TRBJ2-3 and V is TRBV4-1; 10 bases fit TRBD2. J lost 1 base, V lost 4 bases, and 2 bases had no gene match. The CDR3 runs 15 residues. Germline CDR1 MGHRA, CDR2 YSYEKL. The CDR3 spells CASSPGTSGTDTQYF. The CDR3 nucleotides are TGCGCCAGCAGCCCCGGGACTAGCGGCACAGATACGCAGTATTTT.

The chain uses TRBV7-2 and TRBJ1-5, with 8 bases matching TRBD1. The CDR3 consists of 15 residues. The V gene's germline CDR1 is SGHTA and CDR2 FQGNSA. J gave up 7 bases and V 5 bases, and 10 bases lay outside the gene matches. CDR3 in amino acids: CASSPGGRAGQPQHF. The CDR3 DNA sequence: TGTGCCAGCAGCCCAGGGGGCAGGGCTGGGCAGCCCCAGCATTTT.

The chain is built from TRBV6-5 and TRBJ2-3; 9 bases align to TRBD2. The germline V gene has CDR1 MNHEY and CDR2 SVGAGI. The CDR3 runs to 15 residues. V lost 2 bases and J lost 5; bases outside the gene matches: 5. As DNA, the CDR3 is TGTGCCAGCAGTTACCGGCGCGGGAGGGGAGATACGCAGTATTTT. Protein product: CASSYRRGRGDTQYF.

This rearrangement joins TRBV28 to TRBJ1-5; D is unclear. This CDR3 contains 13 residues. Trimming left V 6 bases short and J 4 bases short, with 10 bases between. Per the germline V gene, CDR1 is MDHEN and CDR2 is SYDVKM. CDR3 residues: CASSPGGNQPQHF. The CDR3 DNA reads as TGTGCCAGCAGCCCGGGCGGGAATCAGCCCCAGCATTTT.

V is TRBV4-1 and J is TRBJ1-5, with D uncertain. From germline, CDR1 is MGHRA and CDR2 YSYEKL. This CDR3 comprises 13 residues. The V and J ends lost 1 base and 7 bases respectively, with 8 bases between them. CDR3 sequence reads: CASSQAGVQPQHF. The DNA for the CDR3 is TGCGCCAGCAGCCAAGCCGGGGTGCAGCCCCAGCATTTT.

The chain combines TRBV6-5 with TRBJ2-3, with D possibly being TRBD2 (7 bases). Germline CDR1 and CDR2: MNHEY and SVGAGI. This CDR3 spans 14 amino acids. With 6 bases removed from V and 6 bases from J, the gap between germline ends came to 16 bases. The CDR3 loop is CASRSGGGSDTQYF. The CDR3 DNA sequence: TGTGCCAGCAGAAGTGGGGGGGGCTCCGATACGCAGTATTTT.

J is TRBJ1-2 and V is TRBV6-6, with 10 positions matching TRBD1. This CDR3 comprises 15 residues. V dropped 7 bases and J dropped 0; count of bases not matched to a gene: 5. CDR1 is MNHNY, CDR2 SVGAGI, per germline (reference sequence). The CDR3 loop reads CASTSGQGANYGYTF. As DNA, the CDR3 is TGTGCCAGCACCTCCGGACAGGGGGCTAACTATGGCTACACCTTC.

The chain employs TRBV13 and TRBJ2-2, with a tentative D call TRBD2 (6 bases). The CDR3 contains 13 residues. Germline loops: CDR1 PRHDT, CDR2 FYEKMQ (reference sequence). Trimming took 7 bases from V and 6 from J, leaving 12 bases between them. CDR3 sequence reads: CASNGGNAGELFF. Written as DNA, the CDR3 is TGTGCCAGCAACGGGGGTAATGCCGGGGAGCTGTTTTTT.

This clone came up a few times. The chain carries TRBV6-5 and TRBJ1-5; 7 bases are a match to TRBD1. V lost 6 bases to trimming and J lost 3 bases; unmatched junction nucleotides: 5. CDR3 length: 14 residues. Germline CDR1 and CDR2: MNHEY and SVGAGI. Written as DNA, the CDR3 is TGTGCCAGCAGCCTACAGGGGACCAATCAGCCCCAGCATTTT. This translates into CASSLQGTNQPQHF.

This clone occurred a few times. V and J are TRBV30 and TRBJ1-1; tentative D call: TRBD1 (5 bases). This CDR3 has 12 amino acids. Per germline, CDR1 GTSNPN and CDR2 SVGIG (reference sequence). The V end lost 4 bases, the J end lost 4 bases, and 10 bases lay between the germline ends. Here the CDR3 reads CAWNEGLTEAFF. The CDR3 coding sequence is TGTGCCTGGAATGAGGGACTCACTGAAGCTTTCTTT.

The rearrangement uses TRBV19 and TRBJ2-3; D call uncertain. V gave up 5 bases and J gave up 2 bases, with 11 bases separating them. The CDR3 extends over 14 amino acids. The germline V gene encodes CDR1 LNHDA and CDR2 SQIVND (reference sequence). The CDR3 region is CASSLLTPTDTQYF. The CDR3, as DNA: TGTGCCAGTAGTCTCCTAACCCCCACAGATACGCAGTATTTT.

This clone has a single count. The J gene is TRBJ2-7, the V gene TRBV5-1; 8 bases are shared with TRBD2. This CDR3 is built from 16 residues. The junction had 12 bases not matched to a gene; V was cut back by 2 bases and J by 5 bases. Germline lookup yields CDR1 SGHRS and CDR2 YFSETQ. CDR3 in amino acids: CASSLSYNSGVDEQYF. The CDR3 nucleotides are TGCGCCAGCAGCTTATCTTATAATAGCGGGGTTGACGAGCAGTACTTC.

The V gene is TRBV19, the J gene TRBJ1-2, with no clear D. Germline V CDR1 and CDR2: LNHDA, SQIVND (reference sequence). This CDR3 spans 12 amino acids. Trimming pared 4 bases from V and 4 bases from J, leaving 7 bases between. CDR3 in amino acids: CASSRQSYGYTF. CDR3 in DNA: TGTGCCAGTAGTAGGCAGTCCTATGGCTACACCTTC.

The gene calls are TRBV15 and TRBJ2-1; D unclear. V was trimmed by 2 bases and J by 6 bases, leaving 11 bases between them. The CDR3 runs 14 residues. In germline, CDR1 is LNHNV, CDR2 YYDKDF (reference sequence). In DNA, the CDR3 is TGTGCCACCAGCAGAACCATCGAGAGCAATGAGCAGTTCTTC. As protein: CATSRTIESNEQFF.

This clone has more than one count but fewer than ten. The rearrangement links TRBV28 to TRBJ2-2, with 7 bases fitting TRBD2. Germline-derived CDR1 and CDR2 are MDHEN and SYDVKM. The CDR3 is 18 amino acids. V shed 2 bases and J 0 bases; nucleotides not matched to a gene: 9. DNA of the CDR3: TGTGCCAGCAGTTTACAGGCGAGGCTAGCGGCGAACACCGGGGAGCTGTTTTTT. Residues: CASSLQARLAANTGELFF.

J is TRBJ2-5 and V is TRBV6-1; D gene unclear. CDR1 and CDR2 (germline): MNHNS, SASEGT. With 2 bases removed from V and 4 bases from J, the gap between germline ends came to 8 bases. The CDR3 covers 13 residues. The CDR3 spells CASSEYGRETQYF. CDR3 DNA: TGTGCCAGCAGTGAATACGGTCGAGAGACCCAGTACTTC.

The chain uses TRBV25-1 and TRBJ1-2; D is possibly TRBD1 (6 bases). Trimming took 4 bases from V and 11 from J, leaving 8 bases between them. The V gene's germline CDR1 is MGHDK and CDR2 SYGVNS. The CDR3 consists of 10 residues. The CDR3 DNA is TGTGCCAGCAGTGGAACAGGGTACACCTTC. Residues: CASSGTGYTF.

The chain is built from TRBV27 and TRBJ2-5; 10 nucleotides line up with TRBD2. Trimming removed 4 bases from V and 5 bases from J; junction bases left unmatched: 10. From germline, CDR1 is MNHEY and CDR2 SMNVEV (reference sequence). The CDR3 consists of 16 residues. This CDR3 reads CASSWSGGASWETQYF. The CDR3 DNA reads as TGTGCCAGCAGTTGGAGCGGGGGGGCCTCATGGGAGACCCAGTACTTC.

The rearrangement links TRBV5-4 to TRBJ2-1; 9 bases are a match to TRBD2. From germline, CDR1 is SGHNT and CDR2 YYREEE (reference sequence). Trimming cost V 4 bases and J 3 bases; bases outside gene matches: 5. The CDR3 length is 15 residues. The chain's CDR3 is CASSRSGGLYNEQFF. The CDR3 coding sequence is TGTGCCAGCAGCAGGAGCGGGGGGCTCTACAATGAGCAGTTCTTC.

The rearrangement links TRBV19 to TRBJ1-3; perhaps TRBD1 as D (5 bases). Germline V CDR1 and CDR2: LNHDA, SQIVND (reference sequence). The V end lost 0 bases, the J end lost 9 bases, and 15 bases lay between the germline ends. The CDR3 contains 15 residues. The DNA for the CDR3 is TGTGCCAGTAGTATAGATCCGACAGCGAGAGGCACCATATATTTT. Its protein is CASSIDPTARGTIYF.

This clone was counted only a few times. CDR3 nucleotides: TGTGCCAGCAGTGAAAACAGCCATAATTCACCCCTCCACTTT. Protein sequence: CASSENSHNSPLHF. The gene calls are TRBV6-1 and TRBJ1-6; D is uncertain. Germline CDR1 and CDR2: MNHNS and SASEGT. The CDR3 covers 14 residues. V lost 2 bases, J lost 5 bases, and 7 bases lay in between.

V gene TRBV28 combines with J gene TRBJ1-2; D perhaps matches TRBD1 (5 bases). Per the germline V gene, CDR1 is MDHEN and CDR2 is SYDVKM. The CDR3 runs to 14 residues. Trimming took off 5 bases at V and 6 bases at J, with 16 bases between the two ends. Here the CDR3 DNA reads TGTGCCAGCAGTCCTCCGAGGGGAGGGAATGGCTACACCTTC. This sequence encodes CASSPPRGGNGYTF.

V usage is TRBV7-9 and J usage is TRBJ1-1; D unresolved. The CDR3 totals 13 residues. Trimming took 4 bases from V and 2 from J, leaving 8 bases between them. Germline values: CDR1 SEHNR, CDR2 FQNEAQ (reference sequence). In DNA, the CDR3 is TGTGCCAGCAGCTACAGACACAACACTGAAGCTTTCTTT. Its translation is CASSYRHNTEAFF. The full variable domain, completed using reference TRBV7-9 and TRBJ1-1, is DTGVSQNPRHKITKRGQNVTFRCDPISEHNRLYWYRQTLGQGPEFLTYFQNEAQLEKSRLLSDRFSAERPKGSFSTLEIQRTEQGDSAMYLCASSYRHNTEAFFGQGTRLTVV.